This TCR beta chain was found in a study of blood T cell repertoires in COVID-19. Study in general: PBMCs, B-cell-depleted T cells, or T cells provided the cDNA or gDNA that made up the material.

The authors' processing: Estimation of nucleated cell counts relied on the amplification of reference gene primers. Clones were sequenced by immunoSEQ multiplex PCR, and TCRdb holds only the in-frame ones, with some missing. Clonal size and the V and J genes are those of that table, whereas D and trimming came from the DNA. There are 350,000 to 450,000 clones in the sample; over 80% occur only once, and about 4.8% lies in the top ten. Per germline, CDR1 LNHNV and CDR2 YYDKDF (reference sequence). This CDR3 has 15 amino acids. V lost 0 bases, J lost 10 bases, and 15 bases lay in between. Individuals aged about 18 to 89 years were recruited from approximately 24 US areas.

The sequenced material came from PBMCs or T cells enriched from blood (not recorded which). The TCR originated in a woman aged 50 to 60 who had recovered from COVID-19. The gene calls are TRBV15 and TRBJ1-4; no clear D. This CDR3 reads CATSRDKTVGRKLFF. The CDR3 DNA is TGTGCCACCAGCAGAGATAAAACAGTAGGTCGAAAACTGTTTTTT.